This T cell receptor beta chain comes out of a study of blood T cell dynamics during melanoma immunotherapy. The study's findings and limits: Unlike progressors, later disease-control patients had W3 repertoires gaining clonality or diversity.

Stated time point: week 3, after first cycle of checkpoint inhibitor. This CDR3 comprises 12 residues. The V gene lost 5 bases and the J gene lost 5 bases, with 7 bases spanning the gap. Germline CDR1 and CDR2: SQVTM and ANQGSEA. On this clone: The target antigen is unknown.

The table came from immunoSEQ multiplex PCR; TCRdb's copy has only in-frame clones and leaves some out. Here the sample spans about 6,700 clones, around 83% being singletons. The clonotype originates from a human donor with melanoma. Some clones in this sample may be carry-over from other donors' samples. The chain links TRBV29-1 to TRBJ2-6; D gene uncertain. The specimen was blood, collected from a patient treated with checkpoint blockade. The CDR3: CSVPDRANVLTF. The CDR3 bases are TGCAGCGTTCCAGACAGGGCCAACGTCCTGACTTTC.